A single sample gave rise to the 11 T cell receptor beta chains below, sequenced in a study of blood T cell repertoires in COVID-19. TCRdb keeps only in-frame clones here, not all; method: immunoSEQ multiplex PCR. There are around 140,000 clones in the sample; about 83% occur only once, and roughly 3.4% lies in the top ten. Sequenced sample: PBMCs or T cells enriched from blood (not recorded which). Receptors were obtained from a woman in her fifties or sixties with acute COVID-19.

This chain links TRBV7-9 with TRBJ1-3, with 8 positions matching TRBD1. The CDR3 is made up of 16 amino acids. The trim removed 5 bases at V and 4 bases at J, leaving 10 bases unmatched. Germline V gene lookup returns CDR1 SEHNR and CDR2 FQNEAQ (reference sequence). The CDR3 region is CASSQGAYDPGNTIYF. The CDR3 DNA is TGTGCCAGCAGCCAGGGGGCCTATGATCCCGGAAACACCATATATTTT.

V gene TRBV12-3 or TRBV12-4 combines with J gene TRBJ1-2; no definite D call. The CDR3 consists of 13 residues. The ends were cut back, 5 bases at V and 4 bases at J, with 11 bases in the middle. The CDR3 loop is CASSAPEGYGYTF. CDR3 sequence (DNA): TGTGCCAGCAGTGCTCCCGAGGGCTATGGCTACACCTTC.

The chain has TRBV24-1 and TRBJ2-1; 8 nucleotides line up with TRBD2. The germline V gene encodes CDR1 KGHDR and CDR2 SFDVKD. This CDR3 spans 13 amino acids. V was pared by 9 bases and J by 2 bases, with 2 bases of the junction left unmatched. The CDR3 loop is CATGREAYNEQFF. The CDR3 DNA reads as TGTGCCACCGGGCGGGAGGCCTACAATGAGCAGTTCTTC.

The CDR3 loop is CASSPSGTGGETQYF. In DNA, the CDR3 is TGTGCCAGCAGTCCGTCCGGGACAGGGGGTGAGACCCAGTACTTC. The chain couples TRBV27 to TRBJ2-5; TRBD1 aligns across 11 bases. Germline V gene data show CDR1 as MNHEY and CDR2 as SMNVEV (reference sequence). The ends lost 5 bases at V and 5 bases at J; junction bases unmatched: 7. This CDR3 comprises 15 residues.

This chain connects TRBV27 to TRBJ2-7; D perhaps matches TRBD2 (6 bases). The V gene lost 3 bases and the J gene lost 4 bases, with 16 bases spanning the gap. The V gene's germline CDR1 is MNHEY and CDR2 SMNVEV (reference sequence). This CDR3 spans 15 amino acids. Written as DNA, the CDR3 is TGTGCCAGCAGTTTTGTTCAGGGAGGTTCGTACGAGCAGTACTTC. It translates to CASSFVQGGSYEQYF.

This chain connects TRBV7-2 to TRBJ1-1, with D possibly being TRBD1 (5 bases). The CDR3 has 12 residues. Looked up from germline, CDR1 is SGHTA and CDR2 is FQGNSA. The V end was cut by 7 bases, the J end by 11 bases, with 17 bases between. The CDR3 region is CASTRLVGRAFF. The CDR3 DNA reads as TGTGCCAGCACAAGACTGGTGGGGCGGGCTTTCTTT.

This chain uses TRBV28 with TRBJ1-5; 8 bases are a match to TRBD1. Trimming cost V 7 bases and J 2 bases; bases outside gene matches: 7. Germline CDR1 and CDR2: MDHEN and SYDVKM. The CDR3 loop spans 15 amino acids. The CDR3 DNA reads TGTGCCAGCAACCAGGGGGCCAGTCGCAATCAGCCCCAGCATTTT. Translation gives CASNQGASRNQPQHF.

The genes are TRBV7-2 and TRBJ1-2; the match to TRBD1 covers 7 bases. Germline V gives CDR1 SGHTA, CDR2 FQGNSA. This CDR3 comprises 14 residues. Germline trimming cut 2 bases from V and 0 bases from J; bases unmatched to any gene: 0. CDR3 protein: CASSLQGANYGYTF. CDR3 DNA sequence: TGTGCCAGCAGCTTACAGGGGGCTAACTATGGCTACACCTTC.

The rearrangement uses TRBV30 and TRBJ2-7, with D possibly TRBD1 on 6 matching bases. The germline V and J ends were trimmed by 6 bases and 1 base, with 16 bases remaining between them. The CDR3 has 14 residues. Germline assignment: CDR1 GTSNPN and CDR2 SVGIG (reference sequence). CDR3 sequence (DNA): TGTGCCTGTATGGGGGCAGGGTGGTCCTACGAGCAGTACTTC. This sequence encodes CACMGAGWSYEQYF.

V and J are TRBV19 and TRBJ2-4, with 13 bases that match TRBD2. Germline CDR1 is LNHDA and CDR2 is SQIVND (reference sequence). CDR3 length equals 20 residues. V gave up 1 base and J gave up 0 bases; unmatched junction bases: 9. CDR3 region: CASSIGRTSGRPLAKNIQYF. In DNA form, the CDR3 reads TGTGCCAGTAGTATAGGTAGGACTAGCGGGAGACCTCTAGCCAAAAACATTCAGTACTTC.

This clone turned up a few times. This rearrangement joins TRBV7-8 to TRBJ1-6; no firm D call. Germline V CDR1 and CDR2: SGHVS, FQNEAQ. V was trimmed by 0 bases and J by 13 bases, leaving 10 bases between them. There are 13 residues in the CDR3. The CDR3 sequence is CASSLASPGPLHF. CDR3 coding DNA: TGTGCCAGCAGCTTAGCCTCTCCGGGTCCCCTCCACTTT.